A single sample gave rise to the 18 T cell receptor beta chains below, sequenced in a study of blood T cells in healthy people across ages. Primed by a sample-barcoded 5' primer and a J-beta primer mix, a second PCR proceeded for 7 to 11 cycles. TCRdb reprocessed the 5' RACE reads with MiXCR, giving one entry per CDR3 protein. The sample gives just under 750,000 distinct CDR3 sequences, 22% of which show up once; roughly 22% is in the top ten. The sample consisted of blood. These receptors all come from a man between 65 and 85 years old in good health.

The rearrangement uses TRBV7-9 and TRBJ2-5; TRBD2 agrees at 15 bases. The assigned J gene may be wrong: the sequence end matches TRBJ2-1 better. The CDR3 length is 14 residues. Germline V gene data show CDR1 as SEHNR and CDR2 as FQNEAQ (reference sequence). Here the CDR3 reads CASRTSGGAIEQFF. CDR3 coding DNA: TGTGCCAGCCGGACTAGCGGGGGGGCTATTGAGCAGTTCTTC.

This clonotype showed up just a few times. This chain's CDR3 is CASSWTGDYEQYF. CDR3 DNA sequence: TGTGCCAGCTCCTGGACAGGGGACTACGAGCAGTACTTC. This rearrangement joins TRBV2 to TRBJ2-7; 9 positions agree with TRBD1. Germline trimming cut 8 bases from V and 3 bases from J; bases unmatched to any gene: 5. Germline CDR1 reads SNHLY; CDR2 reads FYNNEI. The CDR3 is 13 residues long.

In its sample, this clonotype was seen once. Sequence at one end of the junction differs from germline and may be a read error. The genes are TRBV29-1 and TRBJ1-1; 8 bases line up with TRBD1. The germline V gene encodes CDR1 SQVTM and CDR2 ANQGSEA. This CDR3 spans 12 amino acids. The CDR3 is CSAGQGLTAAFF. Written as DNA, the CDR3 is TGCAGCGCTGGACAGGGCCTCACTGCAGCTTTCTTT. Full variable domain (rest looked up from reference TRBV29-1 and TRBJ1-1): SAVISQKPSRDICQRGTSLTIQCQVDSQVTMMFWYRQQPGQSLTLIATANQGSEATYESGFVIDKFPISRPNLTFSTLTVSNMSPEDSSIYLCSAGQGLTAAFFGQGTRLTVV.

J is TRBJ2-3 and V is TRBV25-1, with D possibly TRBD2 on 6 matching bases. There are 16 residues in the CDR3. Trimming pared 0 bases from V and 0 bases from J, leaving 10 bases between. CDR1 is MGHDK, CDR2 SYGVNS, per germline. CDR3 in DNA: TGTGCCAGCAGTGAATATATGGGGGGAAGCACAGATACGCAGTATTTT. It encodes CASSEYMGGSTDTQYF.

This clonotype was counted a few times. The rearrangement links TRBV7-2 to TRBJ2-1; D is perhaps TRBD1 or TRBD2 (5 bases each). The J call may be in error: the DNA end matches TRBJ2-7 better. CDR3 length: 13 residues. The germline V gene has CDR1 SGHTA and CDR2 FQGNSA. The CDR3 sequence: CASSLVAGTEQYF. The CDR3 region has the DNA TGTGCCAGCAGCTTAGTAGCAGGGACCGAGCAGTACTTC.

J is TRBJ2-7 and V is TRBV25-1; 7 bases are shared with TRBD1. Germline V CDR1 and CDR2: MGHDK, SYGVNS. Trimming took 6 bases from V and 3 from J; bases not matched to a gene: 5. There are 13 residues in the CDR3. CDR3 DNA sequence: TGTGCCAGCAGGGGCCGGGACAGCTACGAGCAGTACTTC. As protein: CASRGRDSYEQYF.

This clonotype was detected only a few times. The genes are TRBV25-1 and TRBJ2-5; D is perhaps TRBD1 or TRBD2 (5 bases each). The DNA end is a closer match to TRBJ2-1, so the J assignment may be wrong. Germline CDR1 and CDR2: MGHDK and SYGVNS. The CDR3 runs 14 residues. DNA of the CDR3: TGTGCCAGCAGTGAATCGAGAGGGACGGGTGAGCAGTTCTTC. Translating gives CASSESRGTGEQFF.

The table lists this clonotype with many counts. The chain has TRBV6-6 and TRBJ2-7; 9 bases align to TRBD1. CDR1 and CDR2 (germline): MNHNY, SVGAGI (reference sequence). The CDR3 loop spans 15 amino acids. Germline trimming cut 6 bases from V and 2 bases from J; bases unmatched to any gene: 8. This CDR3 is CASRLGTGTTYEQYF. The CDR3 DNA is TGTGCCAGCAGACTCGGGACAGGGACTACCTACGAGCAGTACTTC.

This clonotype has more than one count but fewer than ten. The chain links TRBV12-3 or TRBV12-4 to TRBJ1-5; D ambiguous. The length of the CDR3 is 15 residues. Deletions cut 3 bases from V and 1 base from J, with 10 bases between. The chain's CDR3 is CASSFLRQSNQPQHF. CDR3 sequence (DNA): TGTGCCAGCAGTTTTCTCAGACAAAGCAATCAGCCCCAGCATTTT.

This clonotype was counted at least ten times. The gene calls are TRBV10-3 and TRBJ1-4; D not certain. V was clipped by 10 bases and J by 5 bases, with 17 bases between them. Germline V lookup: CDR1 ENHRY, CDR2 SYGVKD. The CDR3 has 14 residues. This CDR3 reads CASARGNQNEKLFF. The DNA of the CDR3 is TGTGCCAGTGCGCGTGGCAATCAAAATGAAAAACTGTTTTTT.

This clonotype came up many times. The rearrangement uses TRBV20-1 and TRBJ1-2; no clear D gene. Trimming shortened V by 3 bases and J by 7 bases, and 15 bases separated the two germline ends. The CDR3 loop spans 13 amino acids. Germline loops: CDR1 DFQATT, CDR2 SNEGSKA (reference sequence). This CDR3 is CSARTHDSGGYTF. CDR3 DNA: TGCAGTGCTAGGACACACGACTCAGGTGGCTACACCTTC.

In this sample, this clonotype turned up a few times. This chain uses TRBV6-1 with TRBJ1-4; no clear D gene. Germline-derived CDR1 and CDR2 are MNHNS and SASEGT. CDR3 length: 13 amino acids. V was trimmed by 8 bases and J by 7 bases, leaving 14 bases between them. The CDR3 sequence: CASSREVGEKLFF. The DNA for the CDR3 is TGTGCCAGCTCTCGGGAGGTTGGTGAAAAACTGTTTTTT.

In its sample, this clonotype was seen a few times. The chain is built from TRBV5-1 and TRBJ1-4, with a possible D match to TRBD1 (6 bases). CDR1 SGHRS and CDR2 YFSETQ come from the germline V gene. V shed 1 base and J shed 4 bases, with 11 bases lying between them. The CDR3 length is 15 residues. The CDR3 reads CASSLQAGDNEKLFF. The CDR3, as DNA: TGCGCCAGCAGCTTGCAGGCAGGGGATAATGAAAAACTGTTTTTT. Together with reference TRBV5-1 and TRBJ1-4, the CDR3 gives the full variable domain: KAGVTQTPRYLIKTRGQQVTLSCSPISGHRSVSWYQQTPGQGLQFLFEYFSETQRNKGNFPGRFSGRQFSNSRSEMNVSTLELGDSALYLCASSLQAGDNEKLFFGSGTQLSVL.

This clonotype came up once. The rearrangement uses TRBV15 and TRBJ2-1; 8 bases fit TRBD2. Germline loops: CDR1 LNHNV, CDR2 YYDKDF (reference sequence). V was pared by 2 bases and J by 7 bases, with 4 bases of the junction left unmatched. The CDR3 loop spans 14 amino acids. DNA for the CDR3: TGTGCCACCAGCAGAAGACTAGCGAGAAATGAGCAGTTCTTC. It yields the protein CATSRRLARNEQFF.

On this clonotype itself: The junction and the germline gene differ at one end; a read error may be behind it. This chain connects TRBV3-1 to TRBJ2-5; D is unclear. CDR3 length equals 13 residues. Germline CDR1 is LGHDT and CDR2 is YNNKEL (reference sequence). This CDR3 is CASSRNSRETHYF. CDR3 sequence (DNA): TGTGCCAGCAGCCGCAACTCTCGAGAGACCCATTACTTC.

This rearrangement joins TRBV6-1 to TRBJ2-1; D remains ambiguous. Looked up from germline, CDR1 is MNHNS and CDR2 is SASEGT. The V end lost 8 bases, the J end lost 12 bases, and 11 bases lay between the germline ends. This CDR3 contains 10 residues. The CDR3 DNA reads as TGTGCCAGCGATCGACCTGGGCAGTTCTTC. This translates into CASDRPGQFF.

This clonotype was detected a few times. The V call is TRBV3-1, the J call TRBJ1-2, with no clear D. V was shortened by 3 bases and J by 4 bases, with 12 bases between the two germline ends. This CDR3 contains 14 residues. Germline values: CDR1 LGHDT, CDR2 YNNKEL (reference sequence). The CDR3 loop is CASSQNTVSYGYTF. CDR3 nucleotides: TGTGCCAGCAGCCAGAATACGGTTTCCTATGGCTACACCTTC.

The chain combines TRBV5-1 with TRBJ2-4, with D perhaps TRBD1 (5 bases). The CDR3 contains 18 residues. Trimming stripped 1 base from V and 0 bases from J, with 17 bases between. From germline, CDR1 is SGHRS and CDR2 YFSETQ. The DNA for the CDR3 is TGCGCCAGCAGCTTGTGGGGCAGGCGAAGCGTAGCCAAAAACATTCAGTACTTC. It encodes CASSLWGRRSVAKNIQYF.